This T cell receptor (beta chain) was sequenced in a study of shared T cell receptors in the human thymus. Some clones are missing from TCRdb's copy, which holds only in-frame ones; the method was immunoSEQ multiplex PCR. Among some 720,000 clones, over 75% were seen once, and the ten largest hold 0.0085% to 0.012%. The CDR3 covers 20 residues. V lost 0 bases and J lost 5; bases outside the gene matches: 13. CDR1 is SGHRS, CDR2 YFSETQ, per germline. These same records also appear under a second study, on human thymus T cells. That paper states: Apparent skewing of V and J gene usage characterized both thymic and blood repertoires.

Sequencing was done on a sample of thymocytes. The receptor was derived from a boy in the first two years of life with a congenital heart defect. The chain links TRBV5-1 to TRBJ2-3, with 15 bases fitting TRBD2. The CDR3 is CASSLVPGTSGRPGGDTQYF. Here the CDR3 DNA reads TGCGCCAGCAGCTTGGTGCCCGGGACTAGCGGGAGGCCCGGGGGAGATACGCAGTATTTT. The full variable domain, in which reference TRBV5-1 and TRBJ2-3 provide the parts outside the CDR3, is KAGVTQTPRYLIKTRGQQVTLSCSPISGHRSVSWYQQTPGQGLQFLFEYFSETQRNKGNFPGRFSGRQFSNSRSEMNVSTLELGDSALYLCASSLVPGTSGRPGGDTQYFGPGTRLTVL.